This entry lists 3 T cell receptor beta chains sequenced from one sample in a study of T cell repertoires in cytomegalovirus infection (dated by TCRdb to 2018 to 2020). The sequencer was an Illumina HiSeq 1500. TCRdb reprocessing: public reads trimmed at Q25 with fastp, clones called with MiXCR, in-frame beta chains kept. Rows are unified per CDR3 protein, each entry keeping the most common DNA and genes. A total of about 490,000 distinct CDR3 sequences appear in this sample, approximately 11% of them only once. The ten largest clones represent more than 8.5% of the sample. Sequencing was done on a sample of PBMCs. The receptors derive from a human donor in good health (CMV status not recorded). Some clones in this sample may be carry-over from other donors' samples.

CDR3 loop: CSVGDPNTGELFF. The CDR3 nucleotides read TGCAGTGTGGGGGACCCGAACACCGGGGAGCTGTTTTTT. The V call is TRBV20-1, the J call TRBJ2-2; D possibly uses TRBD1 or TRBD2 (5 bases each). Trimming left V 7 bases short and J 0 bases short, with 9 bases between. The CDR3 contains 13 residues. CDR1 is DFQATT and CDR2 is SNEGSKA in the germline V gene (reference sequence).

This clonotype was found many times. The genes are TRBV27 and TRBJ2-5, with TRBD2 as a possible D gene (5 bases). Germline V gene data show CDR1 as MNHEY and CDR2 as SMNVEV (reference sequence). V was cut by 2 bases and J by 5 bases, with 12 bases left in between. The CDR3 length is 14 residues. CDR3 in amino acids: CASSLAGGWETQYF. For the CDR3, the DNA is TGTGCCAGCAGTTTAGCGGGCGGGTGGGAGACCCAGTACTTC.

The gene calls are TRBV6-2 or TRBV6-3 and TRBJ2-7, with TRBD2 identical over 12 bases. V lost 2 bases to trimming and J lost 3 bases; unmatched junction nucleotides: 14. The germline CDR1 and CDR2 sequences are MNHEY and SVGEGT. This CDR3 region has 19 residues. Here the CDR3 reads CASSYHRTSGVPAGYEQYF. The CDR3 DNA sequence: TGTGCCAGCAGTTACCACCGGACTAGCGGGGTCCCAGCGGGCTACGAGCAGTACTTC.